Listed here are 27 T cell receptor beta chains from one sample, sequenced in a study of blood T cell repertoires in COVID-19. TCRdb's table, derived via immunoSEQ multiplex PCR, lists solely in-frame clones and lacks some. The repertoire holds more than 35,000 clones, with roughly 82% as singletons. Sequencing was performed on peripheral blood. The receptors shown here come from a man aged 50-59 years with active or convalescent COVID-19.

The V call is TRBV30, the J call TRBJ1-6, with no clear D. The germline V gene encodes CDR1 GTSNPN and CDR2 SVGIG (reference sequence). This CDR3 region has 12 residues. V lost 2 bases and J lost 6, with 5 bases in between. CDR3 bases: TGTGCCTGGAGTTATGTTAATTCACCCCTCCACTTT. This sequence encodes CAWSYVNSPLHF.

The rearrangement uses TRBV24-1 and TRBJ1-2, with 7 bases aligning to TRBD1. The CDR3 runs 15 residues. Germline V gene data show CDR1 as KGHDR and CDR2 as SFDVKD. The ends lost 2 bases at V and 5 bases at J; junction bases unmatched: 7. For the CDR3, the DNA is TGTGCCACCAGTGATTCGACCGGGACAGAATATGGCTACACCTTC. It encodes CATSDSTGTEYGYTF.

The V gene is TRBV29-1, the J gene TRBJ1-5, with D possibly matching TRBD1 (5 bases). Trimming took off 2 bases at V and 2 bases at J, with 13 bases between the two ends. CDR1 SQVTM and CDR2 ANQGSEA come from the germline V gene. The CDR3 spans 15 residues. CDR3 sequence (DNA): TGCAGCGTTGAAACCGGCCAAGGGGGCAATCAGCCCCAGCATTTT. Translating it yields CSVETGQGGNQPQHF.

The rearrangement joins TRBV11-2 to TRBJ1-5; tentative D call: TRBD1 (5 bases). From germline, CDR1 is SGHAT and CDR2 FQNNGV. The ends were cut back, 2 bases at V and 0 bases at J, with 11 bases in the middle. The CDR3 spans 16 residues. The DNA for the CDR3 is TGTGCCAGCAGCTTAAGCGGGGCAACTAGCAATCAGCCCCAGCATTTT. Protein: CASSLSGATSNQPQHF.

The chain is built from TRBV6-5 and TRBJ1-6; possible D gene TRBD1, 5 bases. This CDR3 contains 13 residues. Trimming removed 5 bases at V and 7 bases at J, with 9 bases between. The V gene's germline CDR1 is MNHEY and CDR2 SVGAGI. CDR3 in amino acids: CASSTTGNSPLHF. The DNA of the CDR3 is TGTGCCAGCAGTACAACAGGAAATTCACCCCTCCACTTT.

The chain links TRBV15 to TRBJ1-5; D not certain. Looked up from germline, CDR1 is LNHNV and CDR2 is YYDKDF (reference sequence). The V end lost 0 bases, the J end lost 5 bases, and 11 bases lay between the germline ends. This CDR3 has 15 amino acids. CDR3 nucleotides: TGTGCCACCAGCAGAGATGGGAGGGCTGATCAGCCCCAGCATTTT. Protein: CATSRDGRADQPQHF. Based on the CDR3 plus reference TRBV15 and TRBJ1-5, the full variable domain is DAMVIQNPRYQVTQFGKPVTLSCSQTLNHNVMYWYQQKSSQAPKLLFHYYDKDFNNEADTPDNFQSRRPNTSFCFLDIRSPGLGDTAMYLCATSRDGRADQPQHFGDGTRLSIL.

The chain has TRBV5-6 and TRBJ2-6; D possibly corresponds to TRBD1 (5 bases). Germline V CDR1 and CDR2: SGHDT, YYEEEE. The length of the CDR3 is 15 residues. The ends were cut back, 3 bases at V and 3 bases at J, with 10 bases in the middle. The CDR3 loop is CASSSTGFGANVLTF. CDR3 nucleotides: TGTGCCAGCAGCTCAACAGGCTTTGGGGCCAACGTCCTGACTTTC.

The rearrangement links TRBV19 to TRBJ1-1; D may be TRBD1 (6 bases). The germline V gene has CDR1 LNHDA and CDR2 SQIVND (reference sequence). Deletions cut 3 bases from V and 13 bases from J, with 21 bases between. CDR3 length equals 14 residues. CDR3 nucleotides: TGTGCCAGTAGTATCCTATCGGACAGCGCTACGCTTTTCTTT. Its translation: CASSILSDSATLFF.

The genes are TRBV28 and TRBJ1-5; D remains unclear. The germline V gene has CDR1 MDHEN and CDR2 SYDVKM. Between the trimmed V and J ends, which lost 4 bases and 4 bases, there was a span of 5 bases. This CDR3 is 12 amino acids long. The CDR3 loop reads CASSSGNQPQHF. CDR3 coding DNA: TGTGCCAGCAGTTCCGGTAATCAGCCCCAGCATTTT. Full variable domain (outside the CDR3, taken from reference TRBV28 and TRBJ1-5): DVKVTQSSRYLVKRTGEKVFLECVQDMDHENMFWYRQDPGLGLRLIYFSYDVKMKEKGDIPEGYSVSREKKERFSLILESASTNQTSMYLCASSSGNQPQHFGDGTRLSIL.

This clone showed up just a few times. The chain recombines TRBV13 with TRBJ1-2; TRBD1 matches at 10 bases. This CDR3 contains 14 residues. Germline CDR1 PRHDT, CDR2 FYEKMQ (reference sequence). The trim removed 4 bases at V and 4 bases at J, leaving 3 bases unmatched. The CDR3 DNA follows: TGTGCCAGCAGCTCAGGGACAGGGGTCTATGGCTACACCTTC. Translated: CASSSGTGVYGYTF.

CDR3 in amino acids: CASSATEQGTGELFF. The CDR3 nucleotides read TGTGCCAGCAGCGCCACCGAACAGGGGACCGGGGAGCTGTTTTTT. V and J are TRBV9 and TRBJ2-2, with 7 bases matching TRBD1. The V and J ends lost 3 bases and 5 bases, in that order; junction bases with no gene match: 7. Germline-derived CDR1 and CDR2 are SGDLS and YYNGEE. The CDR3 length is 15 residues.

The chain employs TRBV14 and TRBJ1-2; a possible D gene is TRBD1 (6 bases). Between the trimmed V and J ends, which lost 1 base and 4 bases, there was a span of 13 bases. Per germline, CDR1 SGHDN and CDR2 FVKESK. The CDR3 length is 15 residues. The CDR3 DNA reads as TGTGCCAGCAGCCAAGTGGACAGCTCCGTCTATGGCTACACCTTC. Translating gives CASSQVDSSVYGYTF.

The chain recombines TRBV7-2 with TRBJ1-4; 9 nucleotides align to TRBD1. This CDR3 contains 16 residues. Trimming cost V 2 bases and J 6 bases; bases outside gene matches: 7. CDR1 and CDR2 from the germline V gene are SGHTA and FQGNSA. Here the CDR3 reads CASSLRWDRVDEKLFF. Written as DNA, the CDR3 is TGTGCCAGCAGCTTAAGATGGGACAGGGTGGATGAAAAACTGTTTTTT.

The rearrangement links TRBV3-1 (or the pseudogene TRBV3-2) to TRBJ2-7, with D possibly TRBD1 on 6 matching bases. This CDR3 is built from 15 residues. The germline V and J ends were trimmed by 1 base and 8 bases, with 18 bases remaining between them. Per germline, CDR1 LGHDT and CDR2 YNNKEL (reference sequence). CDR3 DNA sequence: TGTGCCAGCAGCCAAGGGGGGCGATCGCGCGGGCAGCAGTACTTC. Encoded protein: CASSQGGRSRGQQYF.

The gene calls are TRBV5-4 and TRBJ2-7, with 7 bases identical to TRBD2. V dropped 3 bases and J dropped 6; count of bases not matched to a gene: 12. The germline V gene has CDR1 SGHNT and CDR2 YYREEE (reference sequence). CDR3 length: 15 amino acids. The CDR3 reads CASSSKTAGSGEQYF. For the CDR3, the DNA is TGTGCCAGCAGCTCAAAGACAGCGGGATCCGGCGAGCAGTACTTC.

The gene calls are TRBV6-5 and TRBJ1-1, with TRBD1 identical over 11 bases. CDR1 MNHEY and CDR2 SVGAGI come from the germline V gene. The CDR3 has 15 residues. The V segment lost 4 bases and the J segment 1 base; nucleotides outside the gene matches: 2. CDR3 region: CASSLGQGENTEAFF. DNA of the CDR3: TGTGCCAGCAGTTTGGGACAGGGGGAGAACACTGAAGCTTTCTTT.

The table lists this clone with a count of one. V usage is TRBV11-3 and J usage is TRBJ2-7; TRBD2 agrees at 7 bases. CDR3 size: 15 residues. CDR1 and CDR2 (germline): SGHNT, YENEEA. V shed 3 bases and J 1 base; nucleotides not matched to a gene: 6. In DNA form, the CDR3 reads TGTGCCAGCAGCTTTGGCGGGGGAGATTCCTACGAGCAGTACTTC. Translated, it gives CASSFGGGDSYEQYF.

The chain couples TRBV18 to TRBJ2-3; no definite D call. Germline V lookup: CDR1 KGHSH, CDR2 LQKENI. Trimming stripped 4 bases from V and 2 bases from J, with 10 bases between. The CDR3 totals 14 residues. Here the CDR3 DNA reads TGTGCCAGCTCACTCCTATACGACACAGATACGCAGTATTTT. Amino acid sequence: CASSLLYDTDTQYF.

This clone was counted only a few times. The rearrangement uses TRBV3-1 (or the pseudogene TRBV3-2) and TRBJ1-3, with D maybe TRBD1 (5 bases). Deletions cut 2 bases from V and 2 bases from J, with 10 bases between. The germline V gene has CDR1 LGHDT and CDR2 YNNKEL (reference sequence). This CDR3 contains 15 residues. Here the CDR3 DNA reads TGTGCCAGCAGCCAACCCCCAGGGACTGGAAACACCATATATTTT. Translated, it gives CASSQPPGTGNTIYF.

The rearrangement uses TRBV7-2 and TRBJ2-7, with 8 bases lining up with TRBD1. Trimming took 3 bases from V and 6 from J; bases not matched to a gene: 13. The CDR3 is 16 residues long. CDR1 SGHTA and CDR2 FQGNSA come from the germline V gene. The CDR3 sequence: CASSFGAARGLSEQYF. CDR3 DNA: TGTGCCAGCAGCTTTGGGGCGGCCAGGGGGCTTTCCGAGCAGTACTTC.

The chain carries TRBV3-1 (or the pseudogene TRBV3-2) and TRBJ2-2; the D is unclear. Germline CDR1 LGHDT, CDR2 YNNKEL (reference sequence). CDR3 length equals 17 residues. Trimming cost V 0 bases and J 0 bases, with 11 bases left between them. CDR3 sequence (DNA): TGTGCCAGCAGCCAAGAGGGCAGGTTCGCGAACACCGGGGAGCTGTTTTTT. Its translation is CASSQEGRFANTGELFF.

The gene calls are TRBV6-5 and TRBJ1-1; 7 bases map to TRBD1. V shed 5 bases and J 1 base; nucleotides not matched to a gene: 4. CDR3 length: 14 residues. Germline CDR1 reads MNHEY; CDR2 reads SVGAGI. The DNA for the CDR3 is TGTGCCAGCAGTCGGACAGGACCGAACACTGAAGCTTTCTTT. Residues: CASSRTGPNTEAFF.

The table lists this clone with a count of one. The CDR3 nucleotides are TGTGCCAGCAGTTACGACAGTAGCAATGAGCAGTTCTTC. Translated, it gives CASSYDSSNEQFF. The rearrangement uses TRBV6-5 and TRBJ2-1, with D possibly being TRBD1 (5 bases). Trimming left V 2 bases short and J 6 bases short, with 8 bases between. Germline CDR1 reads MNHEY; CDR2 reads SVGAGI. CDR3 length equals 13 residues.

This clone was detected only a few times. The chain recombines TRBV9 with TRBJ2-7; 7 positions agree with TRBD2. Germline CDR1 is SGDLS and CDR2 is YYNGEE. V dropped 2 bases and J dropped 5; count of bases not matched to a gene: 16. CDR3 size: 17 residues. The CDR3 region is CASSVTIGGDRANEQYF. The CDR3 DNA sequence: TGTGCCAGCAGCGTCACTATTGGGGGGGATAGGGCTAACGAGCAGTACTTC. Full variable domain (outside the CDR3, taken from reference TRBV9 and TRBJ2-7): DSGVTQTPKHLITATGQRVTLRCSPRSGDLSVYWYQQSLDQGLQFLIQYYNGEERAKGNILERFSAQQFPDLHSELNLSSLELGDSALYFCASSVTIGGDRANEQYFGPGTRLTVT.

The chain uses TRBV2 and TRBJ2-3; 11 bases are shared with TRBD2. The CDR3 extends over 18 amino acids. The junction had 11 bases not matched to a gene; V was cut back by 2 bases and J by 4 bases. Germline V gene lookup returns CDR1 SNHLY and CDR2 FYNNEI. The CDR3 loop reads CASSERGALAGEADTQYF. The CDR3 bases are TGTGCCAGCAGTGAAAGGGGGGCACTAGCGGGGGAAGCAGATACGCAGTATTTT.

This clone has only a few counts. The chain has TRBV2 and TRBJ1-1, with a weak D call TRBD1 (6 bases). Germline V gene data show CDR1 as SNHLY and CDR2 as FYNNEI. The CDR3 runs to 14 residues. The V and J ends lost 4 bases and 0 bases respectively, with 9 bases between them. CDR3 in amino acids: CASSGTVMNTEAFF. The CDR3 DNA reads TGTGCCAGCAGTGGGACAGTAATGAACACTGAAGCTTTCTTT.

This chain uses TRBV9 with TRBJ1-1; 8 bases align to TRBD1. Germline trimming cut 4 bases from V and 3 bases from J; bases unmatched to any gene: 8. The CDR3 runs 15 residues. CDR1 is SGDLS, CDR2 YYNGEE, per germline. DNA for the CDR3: TGTGCCAGCAGCTCGGACAGGGACGGAGACACTGAAGCTTTCTTT. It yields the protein CASSSDRDGDTEAFF.